This T cell receptor beta chain was observed in a study of shared clonotypes between healthy human individuals (TCRdb year 2020). Study-wide context: Two women and a few men aged 18 to 49 years were included in the cohort. For each donor, CD4 naive and CD4 memory were each given three plates, CD8 naive was given two plates, and CD8 memory was given one plate. The study deeply sequenced blood TCR repertoires of about 5 healthy adults to estimate repertoire size and the extent of clonotype sharing between individuals. To increase sequencing depth and limit assay-specific biases, TCR repertoire library preparation and sequencing were carried out by different laboratories using diverse techniques. Between about 0.85 and 8.9 billion PBMCs per donor were obtained by leukapheresis.

Beyond this particular receptor, the publication reports: Pairwise subsampling indicated that sequencing depth was expected to affect the degree of clonotype sharing among donors. Incomplete sequencing was indicated by rarefaction of sorted-subset datasets, despite the large sequencing depth. Sampling was restricted to blood, and TCR repertoires in tissue are likely to differ from TCR repertoires in blood. Around 5.4% of naive CD4, 3.5% of naive CD8, 2.3% of memory CD4, and 0.4% of memory CD8 clonotypes were shared across four donors. Larger estimated clonotype richness was generally found for naive subsets than for memory subsets. Clonotypes shared by all four sorted-subset donors showed higher generation probabilities than non-shared clonotypes. Because the study included a small number of donors, the genetic and exposure-history diversity represented was limited.

Using the deep immunoSEQ assay, multiplex PCR amplified TCR CDR3 regions from genomic DNA. For each cell subset, the extracted genomic DNA was distributed evenly across all wells of several immunoSEQ 96-well plates, and each plate served as one replicate. For sorted subsets, each replicate PCR was loaded with roughly 190 ng genomic DNA, equivalent to 30,000 or so T cell genomes. Purified libraries were measured with a Qubit 3.0 fluorometer, size-checked on a Bioanalyzer 2100, and measured again with the KAPA Library Quantification kit. Every immunoSEQ 96-well plate was sequenced on a separate single-read 150-cycle Illumina NextSeq 550 flow cell. The original methods were these. Because the immunoSEQ output included only junctional sequences and no quality scores, the filtering could not be the same as the filtering used for full-length reads. Sequences were annotated with PyIR, a Python wrapper for IgBLAST v1.9, using IMGT germline references to assign V/J genes and CDR3. Reads were removed for weak V/J assignments (E-value above 1e-6), missing CDR3, stop codons, out-of-frame junctions, or ambiguous translated residues. V3J clonotypes were defined as sequences sharing the same inferred V gene, J gene, and CDR3 amino acid sequence. To compute the percentage overlap between repertoires, the number of shared unique clonotypes was divided by the size of the smaller repertoire. Three approaches were used to assess repertoire richness: RTK rarefaction, the Chao1 estimator, and Recon v2.1 estimates of unobserved clonotypes. Generation probabilities for all TCRbeta clonotypes obtained by the gDNA method from a handful of donors were computed using OLGA. In its TCRdb copy, this immuneACCESS table keeps in-frame sequences only and misses some clones. Where compared with another copy, unresolved V genes explain less than half of these, and the others have no known cause. That table is the source of V, J and clone size, and D and trimming were worked out from the DNA. The sample includes some 630,000 clones, with roughly 96% observed a single time. The ten largest clones add up to more than 0.085% of the sample.

For the CD8 naive samples, CD45RO-negative cells were positively selected for CCR7, yielding a CD45RA+CCR7+ population from which TemRA cells were excluded. Healthy HIV-negative adults with no recently reported acute infections or vaccinations were included as donors. Every donor was a Caucasian adult living in Nashville, Tennessee, USA. Blood was collected by leukapheresis, and PBMCs were isolated by Ficoll-Histopaque density gradient centrifugation and then cryopreserved in liquid nitrogen vapor phase. Analytical flow cytometry was used to check the purity and quantity of every magnetically sorted T cell population. From each sorted fraction, genomic DNA was isolated and quantified by UV absorbance on a Nanodrop 2000c. The CDR3 spans 14 residues, from the cysteine through the phenylalanine. The only DNA kept is the CDR3, 42 bases in frame from the first base. CDR1 is given as MNHNS and CDR2 as SASEGT, both from the germline V gene. Trimming takes 1 base from V and 4 bases from J, and the germline ends sit 10 bases apart.

Regarding this clone: This clone's antigen is unknown. Qualities for individual bases were not recorded, and no much larger clone is one base off.

The TCR originated in a woman between 25 and 40 years old in good health. Rearrangement joined TRBV6-1 to TRBJ1-1, with no confident D gene call. Specimen: naive CD8+ T cells sorted from blood. Explained via the paper, the cell subset or site label denotes: CD45RA+CCR7+. CDR3 reads: CASSEGAGSTEAFF. The bases read TGTGCCAGCAGTGAAGGGGCGGGAAGCACTGAAGCTTTCTTT.